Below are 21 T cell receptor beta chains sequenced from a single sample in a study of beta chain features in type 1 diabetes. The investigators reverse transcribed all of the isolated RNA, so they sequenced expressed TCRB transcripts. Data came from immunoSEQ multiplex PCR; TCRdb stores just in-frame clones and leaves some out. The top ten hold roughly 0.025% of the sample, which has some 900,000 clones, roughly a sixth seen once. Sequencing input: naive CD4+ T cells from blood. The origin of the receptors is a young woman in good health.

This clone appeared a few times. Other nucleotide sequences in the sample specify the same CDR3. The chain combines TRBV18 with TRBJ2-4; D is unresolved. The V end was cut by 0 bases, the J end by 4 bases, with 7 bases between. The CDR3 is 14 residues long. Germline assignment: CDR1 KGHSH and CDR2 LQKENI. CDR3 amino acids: CASSPPGIKNIQYF. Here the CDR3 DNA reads TGTGCCAGCTCACCACCCGGAATAAAAAACATTCAGTACTTC. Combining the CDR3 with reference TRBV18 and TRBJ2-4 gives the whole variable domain NAGVMQNPRHLVRRRGQEARLRCSPMKGHSHVYWYRQLPEEGLKFMVYLQKENIIDESGMPKERFSAEFPKEGPSILRIQQVVRGDSAAYFCASSPPGIKNIQYFGAGTRLSVL.

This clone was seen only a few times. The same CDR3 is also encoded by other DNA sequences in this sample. The CDR3 sequence is CSAPYSYEQYF. CDR3 DNA sequence: TGCAGTGCCCCCTACTCCTACGAGCAGTACTTC. The chain uses TRBV20-1 and TRBJ2-7, with D unresolved. The germline gives CDR1 DFQATT, CDR2 SNEGSKA (reference sequence). The CDR3 is 11 amino acids. V lost 6 bases and J lost 0, with 6 bases in between.

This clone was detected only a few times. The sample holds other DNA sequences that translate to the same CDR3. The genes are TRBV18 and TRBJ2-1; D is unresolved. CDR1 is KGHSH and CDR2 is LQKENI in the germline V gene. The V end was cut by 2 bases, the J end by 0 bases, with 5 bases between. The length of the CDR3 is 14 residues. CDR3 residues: CASSPSSSYNEQFF. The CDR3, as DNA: TGTGCCAGCTCACCATCGAGCTCCTACAATGAGCAGTTCTTC.

This chain's CDR3 is CATSIGSGYSYEQYF. CDR3 DNA sequence: TGTGCCACCAGCATAGGTAGCGGTTACTCCTACGAGCAGTACTTC. The chain combines TRBV15 with TRBJ2-7; maybe TRBD2 (6 bases). The germline V gene has CDR1 LNHNV and CDR2 YYDKDF (reference sequence). CDR3 length equals 15 residues. V lost 4 bases and J lost 0, with 13 bases in between.

This CDR3 reads CASSLTGLAGTGELFF. The CDR3 DNA reads TGTGCCAGCAGCTTAACGGGACTAGCGGGGACCGGGGAGCTGTTTTTT. The rearrangement links TRBV7-2 to TRBJ2-2; TRBD2 aligns across 13 bases. Germline trimming cut 2 bases from V and 5 bases from J; bases unmatched to any gene: 2. Germline CDR1 and CDR2: SGHTA and FQGNSA. CDR3 length equals 16 residues.

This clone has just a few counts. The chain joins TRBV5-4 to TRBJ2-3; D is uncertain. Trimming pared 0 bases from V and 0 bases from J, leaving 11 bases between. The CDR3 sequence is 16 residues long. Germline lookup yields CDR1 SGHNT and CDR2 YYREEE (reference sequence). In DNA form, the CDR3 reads TGTGCCAGCAGCTTGGATTACGTCCTTAGCACAGATACGCAGTATTTT. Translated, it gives CASSLDYVLSTDTQYF. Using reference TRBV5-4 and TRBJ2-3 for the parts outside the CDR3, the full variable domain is ETGVTQSPTHLIKTRGQQVTLRCSSQSGHNTVSWYQQALGQGPQFIFQYYREEENGRGNFPPRFSGLQFPNYSSELNVNALELDDSALYLCASSLDYVLSTDTQYFGPGTRLTVL.

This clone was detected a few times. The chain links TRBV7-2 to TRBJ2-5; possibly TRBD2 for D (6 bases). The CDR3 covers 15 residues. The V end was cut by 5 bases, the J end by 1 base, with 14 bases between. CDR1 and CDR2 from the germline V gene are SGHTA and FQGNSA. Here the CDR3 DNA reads TGTGCCAGCAGCCGGGCCGGGGGAGGCCAAGAGACCCAGTACTTC. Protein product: CASSRAGGGQETQYF.

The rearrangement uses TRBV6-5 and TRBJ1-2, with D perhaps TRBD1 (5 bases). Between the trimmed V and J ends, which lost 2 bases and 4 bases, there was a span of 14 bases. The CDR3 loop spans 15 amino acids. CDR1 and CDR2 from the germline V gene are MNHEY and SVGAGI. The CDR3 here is CASSYGGRSSYGYTF. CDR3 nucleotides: TGTGCCAGCAGTTACGGGGGGAGATCCTCCTATGGCTACACCTTC.

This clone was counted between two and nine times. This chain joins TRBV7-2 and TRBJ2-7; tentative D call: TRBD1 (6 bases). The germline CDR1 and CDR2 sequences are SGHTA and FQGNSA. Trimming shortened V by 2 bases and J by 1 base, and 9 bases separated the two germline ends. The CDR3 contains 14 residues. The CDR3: CASSLLGHSYEQYF. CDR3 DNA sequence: TGTGCCAGCAGCTTATTGGGACATTCCTACGAGCAGTACTTC.

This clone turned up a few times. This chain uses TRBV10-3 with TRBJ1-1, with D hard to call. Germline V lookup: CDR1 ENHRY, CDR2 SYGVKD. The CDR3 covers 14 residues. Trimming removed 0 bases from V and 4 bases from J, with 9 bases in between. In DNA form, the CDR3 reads TGTGCCATCAGTGAGTCGCAGGTGGGCACTGAAGCTTTCTTT. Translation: CAISESQVGTEAFF.

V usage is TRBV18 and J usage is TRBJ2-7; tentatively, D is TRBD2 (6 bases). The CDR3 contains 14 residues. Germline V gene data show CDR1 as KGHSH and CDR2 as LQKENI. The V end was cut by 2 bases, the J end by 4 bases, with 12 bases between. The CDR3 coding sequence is TGTGCCAGCTCACCAATGGGAAGCGGGTACGAGCAGTACTTC. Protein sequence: CASSPMGSGYEQYF.

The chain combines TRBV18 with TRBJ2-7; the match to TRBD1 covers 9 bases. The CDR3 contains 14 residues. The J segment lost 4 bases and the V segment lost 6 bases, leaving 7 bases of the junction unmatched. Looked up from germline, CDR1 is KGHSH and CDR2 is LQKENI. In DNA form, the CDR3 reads TGTGCCAGCTCCCCCGGGACAGGGCTTTACGAGCAGTACTTC. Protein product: CASSPGTGLYEQYF.

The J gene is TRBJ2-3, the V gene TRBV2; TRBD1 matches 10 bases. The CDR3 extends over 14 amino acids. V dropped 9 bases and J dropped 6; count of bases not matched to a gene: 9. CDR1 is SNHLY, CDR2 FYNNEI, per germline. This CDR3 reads CASRQGAASDTQYF. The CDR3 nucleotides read TGTGCCAGTCGACAGGGGGCGGCTTCGGATACGCAGTATTTT.

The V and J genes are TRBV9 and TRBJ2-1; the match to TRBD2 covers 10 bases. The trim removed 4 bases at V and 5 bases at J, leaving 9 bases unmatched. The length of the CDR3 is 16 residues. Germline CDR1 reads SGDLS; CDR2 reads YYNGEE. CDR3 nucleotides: TGTGCCAGCAGCACCAAGTCTAGCGGGAGAGACAATGAGCAGTTCTTC. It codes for CASSTKSSGRDNEQFF.

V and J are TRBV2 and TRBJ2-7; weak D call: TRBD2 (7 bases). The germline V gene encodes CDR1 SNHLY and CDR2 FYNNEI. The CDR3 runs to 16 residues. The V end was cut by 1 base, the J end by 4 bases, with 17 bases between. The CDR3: CASSEVRGGYKYEQYF. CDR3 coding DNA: TGTGCCAGCAGTGAAGTAAGGGGGGGATACAAATACGAGCAGTACTTC.

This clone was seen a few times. The CDR3 loop is CASSQGAVGEAFF. As DNA, the CDR3 is TGTGCCAGCAGTCAGGGGGCGGTAGGTGAAGCTTTCTTT. V gene TRBV2 combines with J gene TRBJ1-1, with TRBD1 matching over 8 bases. J was trimmed by 7 bases and V by 5 bases; bases with no gene match: 6. Germline V lookup: CDR1 SNHLY, CDR2 FYNNEI. This CDR3 comprises 13 residues.

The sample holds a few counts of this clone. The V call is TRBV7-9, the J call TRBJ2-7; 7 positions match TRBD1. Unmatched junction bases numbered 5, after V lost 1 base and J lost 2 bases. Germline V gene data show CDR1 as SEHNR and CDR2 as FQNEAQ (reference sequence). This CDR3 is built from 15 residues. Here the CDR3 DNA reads TGTGCCAGCAGCTTAGTTCGCCAGGGGGCCTACGAGCAGTACTTC. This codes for CASSLVRQGAYEQYF.

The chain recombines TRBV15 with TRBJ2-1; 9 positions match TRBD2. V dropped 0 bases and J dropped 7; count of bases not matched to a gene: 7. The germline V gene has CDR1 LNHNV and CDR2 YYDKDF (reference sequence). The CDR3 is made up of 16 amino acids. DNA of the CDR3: TGTGCCACCAGCAGAGAAAACGCGGGAGGGCCAAATGAGCAGTTCTTC. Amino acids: CATSRENAGGPNEQFF. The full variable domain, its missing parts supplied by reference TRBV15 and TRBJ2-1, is DAMVIQNPRYQVTQFGKPVTLSCSQTLNHNVMYWYQQKSSQAPKLLFHYYDKDFNNEADTPDNFQSRRPNTSFCFLDIRSPGLGDTAMYLCATSRENAGGPNEQFFGPGTRLTVL.

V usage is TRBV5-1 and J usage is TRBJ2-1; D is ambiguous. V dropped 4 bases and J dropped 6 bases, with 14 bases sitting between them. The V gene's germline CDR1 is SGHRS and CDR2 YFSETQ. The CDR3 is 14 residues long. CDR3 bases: TGCGCCAGCAGCCCTACTACGACAAGCAATGAGCAGTTCTTC. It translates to CASSPTTTSNEQFF.

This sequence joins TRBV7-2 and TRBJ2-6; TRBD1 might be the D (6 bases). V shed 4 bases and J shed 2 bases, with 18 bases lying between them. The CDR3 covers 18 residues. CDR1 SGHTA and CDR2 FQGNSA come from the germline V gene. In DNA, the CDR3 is TGTGCCAGCAGCTCCTATCCACAGGGTAGCCCTGGGGCCAACGTCCTGACTTTC. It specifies CASSSYPQGSPGANVLTF.

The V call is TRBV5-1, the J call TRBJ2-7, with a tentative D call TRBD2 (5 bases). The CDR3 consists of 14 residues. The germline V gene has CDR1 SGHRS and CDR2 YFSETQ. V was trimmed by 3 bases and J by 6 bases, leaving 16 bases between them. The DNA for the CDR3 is TGCGCCAGCAGCTCGGCGACTACCAGCTCCGAGCAGTACTTC. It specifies CASSSATTSSEQYF.